This T cell receptor (beta chain) was observed in a study of T cell responses to AZD1222 COVID-19 vaccine. On this clone: Its antigen is as yet unknown.

Study results and limitations: Spike was spanned by vaccine-associated CD4 TCRs, which were dominant at 160-218 and 743-854.

Repertoires were generated with immunoSEQ multiplex PCR, while TCRdb's copy carries only in-frame clones and drops some. The repertoire holds some 64,000 clones, less than 90% seen once, with less than 9.5% in the top ten. V was shortened by 5 bases and J by 13 bases, with 12 bases between the two germline ends. From germline, CDR1 is MDHEN and CDR2 SYDVKM. This CDR3 has 11 amino acids. The origin of this receptor is an adult in good health. The starting material was peripheral blood, obtained on day 0 of AZD1222 vaccination. V gene TRBV28 combines with J gene TRBJ1-5; D unresolved. CDR3 sequence: CASSRGPGQHF. CDR3 DNA sequence: TGTGCCAGCAGTCGCGGACCTGGGCAGCATTTT. Full variable domain (rest looked up from reference TRBV28 and TRBJ1-5): DVKVTQSSRYLVKRTGEKVFLECVQDMDHENMFWYRQDPGLGLRLIYFSYDVKMKEKGDIPEGYSVSREKKERFSLILESASTNQTSMYLCASSRGPGQHFGDGTRLSIL.